This T cell receptor beta chain was identified during a study of human T cells and chemical hapten exposure. Study as a whole: Diagnoses of alopecia areata, totalis or universalis occurred in mostly female patients.

MiXCR, applied by TCRdb to the RACE reads, yields one record per CDR3 protein. The profile covers about 54,000 distinct CDR3 sequences, with less than 10% appearing a single time and under 2% taken by the ten largest. This clonotype was counted between two and nine times. Specified time point: patch test 2, 6 weeks after DPC sensitization. Regarding treatment: therapeutic diphenylcyclopropenone sensitization with weekly scalp DPC. Between the trimmed V and J ends, which lost 5 bases and 7 bases, there was a span of 14 bases. Germline CDR1 and CDR2: SEHNR and FQNEAQ (reference sequence). CDR3 length equals 14 residues.

This specimen was whole blood, taken in connection with sensitization to the hapten diphenylcyclopropenone (DPC). The genes are TRBV7-9 and TRBJ1-4; the D gene is possibly TRBD1 (5 bases). This clonotype originated in a woman aged 45 to 65 with alopecia areata. Some clones in this sample may be carry-over from other donors' samples. The CDR3 loop is CASSPGLGGEKLFF. In DNA form, the CDR3 reads TGTGCCAGCAGCCCCGGACTTGGGGGTGAAAAACTGTTTTTT. The complete variable domain, with remaining parts taken from reference TRBV7-9 and TRBJ1-4, reads DTGVSQNPRHKITKRGQNVTFRCDPISEHNRLYWYRQTLGQGPEFLTYFQNEAQLEKSRLLSDRFSAERPKGSFSTLEIQRTEQGDSAMYLCASSPGLGGEKLFFGSGTQLSVL.